Following are 6 T cell receptor beta chains from one sample sequenced in a study of T cells in Graves' hyperthyroidism and ophthalmopathy. RNA transcripts gave rise to amplified TCR beta CDR3 regions. First-round RT-PCR targeting the TCR CDR3 was performed with the HTBI primer set. TCRdb independently ran MiXCR on the multiplex PCR reads; one entry per CDR3 protein. The top ten clones hold more than 3% of a sample with a few hundred thousand distinct CDR3 sequences, more than 15% of them seen once. The source material was blood. The receptors here all came from a woman aged 40-49 years with Graves' ophthalmopathy.

On this clonotype: It may be a read error: a sequence one base away is much more abundant. This sequence joins TRBV20-1 and TRBJ2-3; 10 bases fit TRBD2. The J segment lost 5 bases and the V segment lost 4 bases, leaving 6 bases of the junction unmatched. Germline assignment: CDR1 DFQATT and CDR2 SNEGSKA (reference sequence). This CDR3 comprises 14 residues. The CDR3 DNA sequence: TGCAGTGCTACAACTAGCGGGGACATAGATACGCAGTATTTT. Translated, it gives CSATTSGDIDTQYF.

V gene TRBV5-1 combines with J gene TRBJ2-3, with TRBD2 matching 10 bases. CDR3 length: 16 residues. The germline gives CDR1 SGHRS, CDR2 YFSETQ. The V segment lost 1 base and the J segment 4 bases; nucleotides outside the gene matches: 6. The CDR3, as DNA: TGCGCCAGCAGCTTGAGCGGGGGGGCCGGCGCAGATACGCAGTATTTT. Translated: CASSLSGGAGADTQYF.

This clonotype was seen ten or more times. V is TRBV2 and J is TRBJ2-3; the D call may be TRBD1 or TRBD2 (7 bases each). Looked up from germline, CDR1 is SNHLY and CDR2 is FYNNEI. V was cut by 6 bases and J by 11 bases, with 24 bases left in between. This CDR3 is 15 amino acids long. The chain's CDR3 is CASRLQGGQASGQYF. DNA of the CDR3: TGTGCCAGCAGACTCCAGGGGGGGCAAGCCTCGGGGCAGTATTTT.

This clonotype was seen at least ten times. This chain uses TRBV25-1 with TRBJ1-1; weak D call: TRBD1 (5 bases). There are 18 residues in the CDR3. V lost 1 base and J lost 0, with 18 bases in between. The germline CDR1 and CDR2 sequences are MGHDK and SYGVNS. This CDR3 reads CASSEFGGRGLMNTEAFF. The CDR3 nucleotides are TGTGCCAGCAGTGAATTCGGGGGTAGAGGATTAATGAACACTGAAGCTTTCTTT.

This clonotype was detected many times. The chain uses TRBV2 and TRBJ1-5; possibly TRBD1 for D (5 bases). Germline CDR1 is SNHLY and CDR2 is FYNNEI. Trimming left V 2 bases short and J 4 bases short, with 9 bases between. The CDR3 totals 14 residues. CDR3 nucleotide sequence: TGTGCCAGCAGTGAACAGGCAGGGAATCAGCCCCAGCATTTT. Amino acid sequence: CASSEQAGNQPQHF.

This clonotype was seen ten or more times. V is TRBV7-2 and J is TRBJ2-5, with 10 bases identical to TRBD1. The CDR3 has 15 amino acids. CDR1 is SGHTA and CDR2 is FQGNSA in the germline V gene. The J segment lost 5 bases and the V segment lost 3 bases, leaving 6 bases of the junction unmatched. CDR3 nucleotides: TGTGCCAGCAGCTTTTATGGGACAGGGGATGAGACCCAGTACTTC. Protein sequence: CASSFYGTGDETQYF.